This entry features one TCR beta chain sequence. This clonotype was found a few times. Which antigen it targets is not known. The record has no base qualities; no much larger clone is one base away. These data come from a study of blood T cells in healthy people across ages (dated by TCRdb to the mid-2010s). As for the study more broadly: In model experiments, template switching captured about one uniquely barcoded TCR beta cDNA molecule for every two T cells. The study measured age-related changes in TCR beta repertoire diversity using deep sequencing normalized with unique cDNA molecular identifiers. Four age groups were formed from the donors: young (average approximately 16 years), middle-aged (around 37), aged (approximately 60) and long-lived (around 80). Donors of different ages were randomly distributed across sequencing lanes to avoid experimental bias. Using the same blood draw, the study looked at two additional independent replicas of 1 million unique cDNA reads for two donors, one aged 18 to 30 and the other aged 80 or older.

Broad study findings and their caveats: As age increased, observed TCR beta diversity per million T cells dropped in a roughly linear way, and a significant reduction was already evident by age 40. The CMV infection status of donors was not known, potentially confounding age-related changes in expanded clonotypes. The percentage of naive T cells measured by flow cytometry correlated strongly with observed TCR beta diversity. Compared with the aged group, the long-lived group had more naive CD4+ T cells, fewer expanded clones and increased TCR diversity, suggesting age selection. Estimates of total diversity based on one million sequenced T cells were considered lower bounds and underestimates. Conclusive comparison of naive and antigen-experienced compartments was prevented by the profiling of bulk unsorted PBMCs.

The CDR3 holds 15 amino acids from the cysteine to the phenylalanine. Only the CDR3 DNA stays, 45 bases, in frame from base 1. Via the germline V gene (reference sequence), CDR1 is DFQATT and CDR2 SNEGSKA. The donors were some 39 Caucasian individuals from Russia, aged roughly 6 to 100 years, who were systemically healthy. Around 10 milliliters of peripheral blood were drawn from each donor into EDTA-treated Vacutainer tubes. Ficoll-Paque density-gradient centrifugation was used to isolate PBMCs, with at least 6 million obtained per sample. Total RNA, at least 6 micrograms per sample, was extracted from PBMCs with Trizol reagent. The percentages of naive CD45RAhigh/CD27high T cells were determined by flow cytometry on a PBMC aliquot from every donor. Receptor amplification or capture employed 5' RACE. The sample was run on an Illumina HiSeq 2500. A second PCR of roughly 6 to 11 cycles was run with a J-beta primer mix and a sample-barcoded 5' primer. A unique molecular identifier was introduced onto each TCR beta cDNA molecule by a template-switch 5' adaptor carrying 12 random nucleotides. Each sample yielded at least 3 million CDR3-containing paired-end reads. First-strand cDNA synthesis was performed from all RNA using the Mint cDNA synthesis kit, with priming by a TRBC-specific oligonucleotide. After uracil-DNA glycosylase treatment, a first 18-cycle PCR used universal primers M1SS and BC2_uni_R on all cDNA. The study's own analysis went as follows. For normalization, 1 million high-quality reads, each with a distinct molecular identifier, were randomly selected from each sample. Reads with shared molecular identifiers were discarded instead of being binned into consensus sequences. MiTCR, run with a Q25 quality threshold and the strictest error-elimination algorithm, handled CDR3 identification, clonotype clustering and error correction. Lower-bound total TCR beta diversity was estimated with a nonparametric unseen species model using Euler transformation. TCRdb reprocessing: public reads trimmed at Q25 with fastp, clones called with MiXCR, in-frame beta chains kept. A single entry per CDR3 protein holds the most common genes and DNA from its merged rows. TCRdb, not the authors, supplied the V and J calls. In all, the sample holds about 2 million distinct CDR3 sequences, and less than 50% of those were seen once. The ten largest make up less than 2.5% of the sample.

The V and J genes are TRBV20-1 and TRBJ2-7, with TRBD1 as a weak D call on 6 bases. This TCR was recovered from a middle-aged woman in good health. Sequences were obtained from blood. The nucleotide sequence is given as TGCAGCGTACCTCGGTATGGACAGCGCGCCTACGAGCAGTACTTC. This encodes CSVPRYGQRAYEQYF.